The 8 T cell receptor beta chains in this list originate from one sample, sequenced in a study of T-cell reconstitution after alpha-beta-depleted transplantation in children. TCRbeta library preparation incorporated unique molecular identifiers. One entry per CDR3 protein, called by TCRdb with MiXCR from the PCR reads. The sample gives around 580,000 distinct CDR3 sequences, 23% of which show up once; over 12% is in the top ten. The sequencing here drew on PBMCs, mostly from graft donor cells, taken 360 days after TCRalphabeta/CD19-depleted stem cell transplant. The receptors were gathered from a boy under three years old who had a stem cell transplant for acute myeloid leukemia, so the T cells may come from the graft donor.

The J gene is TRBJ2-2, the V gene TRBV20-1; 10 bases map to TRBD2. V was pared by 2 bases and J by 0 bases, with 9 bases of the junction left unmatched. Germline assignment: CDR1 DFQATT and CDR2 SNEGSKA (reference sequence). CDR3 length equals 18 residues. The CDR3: CSARSFLAGGTNTGELFF. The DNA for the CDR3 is TGCAGTGCTAGATCTTTTTTAGCGGGGGGCACGAACACCGGGGAGCTGTTTTTT.

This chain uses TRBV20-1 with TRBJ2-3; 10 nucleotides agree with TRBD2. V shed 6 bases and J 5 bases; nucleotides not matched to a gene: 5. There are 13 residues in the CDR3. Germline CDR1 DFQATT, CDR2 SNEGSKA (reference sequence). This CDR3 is CSAPSGGKDTQYF. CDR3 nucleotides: TGCAGTGCGCCTAGCGGGGGAAAAGATACGCAGTATTTT.

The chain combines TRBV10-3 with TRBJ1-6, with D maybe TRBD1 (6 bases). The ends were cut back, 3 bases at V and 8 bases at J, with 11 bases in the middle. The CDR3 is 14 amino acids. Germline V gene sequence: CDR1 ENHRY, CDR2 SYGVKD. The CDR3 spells CAISDVAGDSPLHF. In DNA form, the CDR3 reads TGTGCCATCAGTGATGTGGCAGGGGATTCACCCCTCCACTTT.

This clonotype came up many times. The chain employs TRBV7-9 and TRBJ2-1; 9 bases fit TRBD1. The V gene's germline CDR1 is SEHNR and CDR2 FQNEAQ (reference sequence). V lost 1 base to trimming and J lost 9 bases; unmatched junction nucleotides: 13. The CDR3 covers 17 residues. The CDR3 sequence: CASSLDSGTGSRIEQFF. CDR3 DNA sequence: TGTGCCAGCAGCTTAGACTCCGGGACAGGGAGTAGGATTGAGCAGTTCTTC. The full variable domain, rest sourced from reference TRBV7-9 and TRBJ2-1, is DTGVSQNPRHKITKRGQNVTFRCDPISEHNRLYWYRQTLGQGPEFLTYFQNEAQLEKSRLLSDRFSAERPKGSFSTLEIQRTEQGDSAMYLCASSLDSGTGSRIEQFFGPGTRLTVL.

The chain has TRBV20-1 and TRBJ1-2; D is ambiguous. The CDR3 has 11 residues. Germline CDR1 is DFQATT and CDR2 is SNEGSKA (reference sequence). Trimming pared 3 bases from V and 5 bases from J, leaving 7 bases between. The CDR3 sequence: CSASPEYGYTF. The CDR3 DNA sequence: TGCAGTGCTAGTCCCGAGTATGGCTACACCTTC.

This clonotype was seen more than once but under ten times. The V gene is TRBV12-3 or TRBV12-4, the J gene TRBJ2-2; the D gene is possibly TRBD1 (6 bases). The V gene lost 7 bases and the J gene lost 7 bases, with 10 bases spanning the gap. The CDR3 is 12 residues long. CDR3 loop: CASTQGIGELFF. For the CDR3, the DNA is TGTGCCAGCACCCAGGGGATCGGGGAGCTGTTTTTT.

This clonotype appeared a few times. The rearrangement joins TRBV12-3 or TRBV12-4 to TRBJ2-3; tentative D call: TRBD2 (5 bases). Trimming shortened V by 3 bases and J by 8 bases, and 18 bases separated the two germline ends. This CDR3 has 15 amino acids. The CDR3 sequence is CASSLEGLPRATQYF. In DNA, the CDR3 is TGTGCCAGCAGTTTGGAAGGACTTCCCCGGGCTACGCAGTATTTT.

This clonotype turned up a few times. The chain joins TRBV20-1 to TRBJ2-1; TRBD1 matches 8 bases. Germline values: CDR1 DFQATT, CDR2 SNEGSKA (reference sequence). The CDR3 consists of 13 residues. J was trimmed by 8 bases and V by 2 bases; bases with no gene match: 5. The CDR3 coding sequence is TGCAGTGCTAGACTCACAGGGGGTCATGAGCAGTTCTTC. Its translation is CSARLTGGHEQFF.